There are a few counts of the clone carrying this TCR beta chain. What it binds is not known. The data belong to a study of T cells in Graves' hyperthyroidism and ophthalmopathy. Broader study findings: Separating ophthalmopathy from stable hyperthyroidism was achieved by a 13 V-J model.

RNA transcripts served as the template for amplifying TCR beta CDR3 regions. With the HTBI primer set, the TCR CDR3 went through a first round of RT-PCR. TCRdb fed the multiplex PCR reads into MiXCR, producing one record per CDR3 protein. Of around 350,000 distinct CDR3 sequences detected, about 18% appear once; the ten largest clones hold around a third. The TCR originated in a woman younger than 45 with Graves' hyperthyroidism that later progressed to Graves' ophthalmopathy. Material for sequencing was blood.

CDR3: CASRTLGGSNYGYTF. The CDR3 nucleotides read TGTGCCAGCAGGACACTCGGGGGGTCTAACTATGGCTACACCTTC. The chain joins TRBV28 to TRBJ1-2, with a weak D call TRBD1 (5 bases). V was cut by 6 bases and J by 0 bases, with 14 bases left in between. The CDR3 covers 15 residues. Germline V lookup: CDR1 MDHEN, CDR2 SYDVKM.